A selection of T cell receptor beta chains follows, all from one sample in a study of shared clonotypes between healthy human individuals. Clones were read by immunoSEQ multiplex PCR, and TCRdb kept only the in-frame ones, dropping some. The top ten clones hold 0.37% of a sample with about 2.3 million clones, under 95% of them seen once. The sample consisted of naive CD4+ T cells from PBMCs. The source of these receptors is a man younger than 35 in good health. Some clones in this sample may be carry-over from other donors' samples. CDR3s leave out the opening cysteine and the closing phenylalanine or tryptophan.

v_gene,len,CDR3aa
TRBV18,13,ASSPGAPPGNEQF
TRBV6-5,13,ASSRTVQGNQPQH
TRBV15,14,ATSRLDSYSSYEQY
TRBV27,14,ASSPSSTGTGYGYT
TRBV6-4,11,ASSASGTDTQY
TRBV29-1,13,SVKASGTGGYGYT
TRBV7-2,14,ASSPRPSGSTDTQY
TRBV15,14,ATSRDPGGSNQPQH
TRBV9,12,ASSVEGVKETQY
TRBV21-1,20,ASSKGFFGEGGSRPGEETQY
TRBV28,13,ASTDPGLGNQPQH
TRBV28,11,ASSLWAGTEQF
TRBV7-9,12,ASSLIQGAGELF
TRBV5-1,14,ASTTGLAGQADTQY
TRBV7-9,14,ASSHDRGLVYNEQF
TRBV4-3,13,ASRDRGQENEKLF